Below are 22 T cell receptor beta chains sequenced from a single sample in a study of blood T cell repertoires in COVID-19. Generated by immunoSEQ multiplex PCR, the TCRdb table keeps only in-frame clones and is missing some. The sample lists 250,000 or so clones; around 89% were seen once. Sequenced: peripheral blood. The source of these receptors is an older woman with COVID-19, enrolled during active disease.

This chain joins TRBV4-1 and TRBJ2-7; D is perhaps TRBD1 (5 bases). The length of the CDR3 is 14 residues. Germline lookup yields CDR1 MGHRA and CDR2 YSYEKL. Trimming cost V 0 bases and J 3 bases, with 9 bases left between them. CDR3 sequence (DNA): TGCGCCAGCAGCCAAGATCCAACAGGCTACGAGCAGTACTTC. Translated: CASSQDPTGYEQYF.

The rearrangement joins TRBV7-2 to TRBJ2-1, with unresolved D. Germline V gene sequence: CDR1 SGHTA, CDR2 FQGNSA. V lost 5 bases, J lost 5 bases, and 19 bases lay in between. The CDR3 is made up of 16 amino acids. CDR3 sequence (DNA): TGTGCCAGCAGCAAATTGTCCGCGGTAATCCACAATGAGCAGTTCTTC. This encodes CASSKLSAVIHNEQFF. The whole variable domain, remainder taken from reference TRBV7-2 and TRBJ2-1, is GAGVSQSPSNKVTEKGKDVELRCDPISGHTALYWYRQSLGQGLEFLIYFQGNSAPDKSGLPSDRFSAERTGGSVSTLTIQRTQQEDSAVYLCASSKLSAVIHNEQFFGPGTRLTVL.

V gene TRBV4-3 combines with J gene TRBJ1-1, with a weak D call TRBD1 (5 bases). Germline V CDR1 and CDR2: LGHNA, YSLEER. The germline V and J ends were trimmed by 1 base and 2 bases, with 14 bases remaining between them. The CDR3 extends over 16 amino acids. The CDR3 DNA reads as TGCGCCAGCAGCCAAGGTACAGGCCCCATCAACACTGAAGCTTTCTTT. Translated, it gives CASSQGTGPINTEAFF.

The chain is built from TRBV6-5 and TRBJ1-4; 7 bases are shared with TRBD1. CDR3 length equals 14 residues. The trim removed 5 bases at V and 4 bases at J, leaving 4 bases unmatched. Per germline, CDR1 MNHEY and CDR2 SVGAGI. CDR3 nucleotides: TGTGCCAGCAGTCACGACAGGGATAATGAAAAACTGTTTTTT. This translates into CASSHDRDNEKLFF.

The gene calls are TRBV28 and TRBJ1-2; D remains ambiguous. Trimming pared 3 bases from V and 1 base from J, leaving 6 bases between. This CDR3 is 13 amino acids long. Germline loops: CDR1 MDHEN, CDR2 SYDVKM. The CDR3 DNA reads as TGTGCCAGCAGTTTGTCCAGTAACTATGGCTACACCTTC. It codes for CASSLSSNYGYTF.

This chain joins TRBV4-2 and TRBJ2-5, with 10 bases that match TRBD2. Germline CDR1 is LGHNA and CDR2 is YNFKEQ. This CDR3 contains 15 residues. Losses at the gene ends were 4 bases for V and 5 bases for J; bases not matched to a gene: 7. CDR3 amino acids: CASSPLAGAEETQYF. CDR3 nucleotide sequence: TGTGCCAGCAGCCCCCTAGCGGGGGCCGAGGAGACCCAGTACTTC.

This clone came up once. The chain has TRBV6-5 and TRBJ1-1; a weak D match, TRBD1 (5 bases). This CDR3 is 14 amino acids long. CDR1 and CDR2 from the germline V gene are MNHEY and SVGAGI. The V end was cut by 5 bases, the J end by 1 base, with 11 bases between. The CDR3 bases are TGTGCCAGCAGTCGAAATGACAGGAACACTGAAGCTTTCTTT. Residues: CASSRNDRNTEAFF.

The chain employs TRBV6-1 and TRBJ1-2; D is uncertain. V gave up 2 bases and J gave up 4 bases, with 8 bases separating them. In germline, CDR1 is MNHNS, CDR2 SASEGT. This CDR3 is 13 amino acids long. The CDR3 DNA is TGTGCCAGCAGTGAATCGGGTGTCTATGGCTACACCTTC. It yields the protein CASSESGVYGYTF.

The chain links TRBV18 to TRBJ1-4; TRBD1 is a possible D gene (6 bases). V shed 2 bases and J shed 8 bases, with 18 bases lying between them. CDR1 is KGHSH, CDR2 LQKENI, per germline. The CDR3 is 16 amino acids. The chain's CDR3 is CASSPRTVGASEKLFF. CDR3 in DNA: TGTGCCAGCTCACCAAGGACAGTGGGGGCTTCCGAAAAACTGTTTTTT.

This chain links TRBV7-3 with TRBJ2-7; TRBD1 matches 10 bases. Germline V gene data show CDR1 as SGHTA and CDR2 as FQGTGA. V lost 4 bases, J lost 3 bases, and 0 bases stayed unmatched. CDR3 length: 13 amino acids. CDR3 nucleotide sequence: TGTGCCAGCAGCTGGGACAGGGGCTACGAGCAGTACTTC. Its protein product is CASSWDRGYEQYF.

V is TRBV7-5 and J is TRBJ1-4; the table assigns TRBD1, which was not confirmed against the DNA. TRBV7-5 is designated a pseudogene. This CDR3 has 13 residues. The CDR3 coding sequence is TGTGCCAGAAACCGGGACAGTAATGAAAAACTGTTTTTT. It encodes CARNRDSNEKLFF.

V and J are TRBV3-1 (or the pseudogene TRBV3-2) and TRBJ1-2, with 7 bases identical to TRBD1. The trim removed 0 bases at V and 4 bases at J, leaving 2 bases unmatched. Per the germline V gene, CDR1 is LGHDT and CDR2 is YNNKEL (reference sequence). The CDR3 contains 14 residues. CDR3 amino acids: CASSQDNRGYGYTF. The CDR3 bases are TGTGCCAGCAGCCAAGATAACAGGGGCTATGGCTACACCTTC.

This rearrangement joins TRBV4-2 to TRBJ1-5; 7 bases are shared with TRBD1. The germline CDR1 and CDR2 sequences are LGHNA and YNFKEQ. CDR3 length equals 16 residues. V lost 1 base to trimming and J lost 5 bases; unmatched junction nucleotides: 8. The CDR3 bases are TGTGCCAGCAGCCAAGTAGCAGGGGGAGGCGATCAGCCCCAGCATTTT. Its protein is CASSQVAGGGDQPQHF.

The V gene is TRBV19, the J gene TRBJ2-1, with 12 nucleotides matching TRBD2. Germline trimming cut 6 bases from V and 6 bases from J; bases unmatched to any gene: 6. This CDR3 contains 15 residues. CDR1 is LNHDA and CDR2 is SQIVND in the germline V gene (reference sequence). CDR3 amino acids: CASRGPGLAGNEQFF. The CDR3 DNA follows: TGTGCCAGTAGGGGCCCGGGACTAGCGGGCAATGAGCAGTTCTTC.

The CDR3 sequence: CASSLGDRVATGELFF. The CDR3 nucleotides read TGTGCCAGCAGCTTAGGCGACAGGGTTGCCACCGGGGAGCTGTTTTTT. The chain employs TRBV7-2 and TRBJ2-2; 7 positions match TRBD1. CDR3 length: 16 residues. Germline loops: CDR1 SGHTA, CDR2 FQGNSA. The V gene end was trimmed by 1 base and the J gene end by 4 bases; junction bases not matched to a gene: 6.

Comments on this clone: The same CDR3 is also encoded by other DNA sequences in this sample. The V gene is TRBV29-1, the J gene TRBJ1-1; 11 bases line up with TRBD1. V lost 7 bases and J lost 3; bases outside the gene matches: 4. The CDR3 contains 13 residues. CDR1 SQVTM and CDR2 ANQGSEA come from the germline V gene. The CDR3 region has the DNA TGCAGCGCCCGGACAGGGGGCGACACTGAAGCTTTCTTT. Translated: CSARTGGDTEAFF.

The J gene is TRBJ1-2, the V gene TRBV5-4; 10 bases are shared with TRBD1. The CDR3 has 14 amino acids. Unmatched junction bases numbered 4, after V lost 1 base and J lost 7 bases. Germline V lookup: CDR1 SGHNT, CDR2 YYREEE (reference sequence). CDR3 DNA: TGTGCCAGCAGCTTGACCGGGACAGGGGTTGGCTACACCTTC. It is translated as CASSLTGTGVGYTF.

This sequence joins TRBV6-5 and TRBJ2-2; 7 nucleotides agree with TRBD2. Germline CDR1 MNHEY, CDR2 SVGAGI. There are 14 residues in the CDR3. Losses at the gene ends were 8 bases for V and 0 bases for J; bases not matched to a gene: 3. The CDR3 here is CASSGGSNTGELFF. CDR3 DNA: TGTGCCAGCTCGGGGGGATCGAACACCGGGGAGCTGTTTTTT.

The chain employs TRBV18 and TRBJ2-2, with D perhaps matching TRBD2 (5 bases). V shed 4 bases and J shed 5 bases, with 11 bases lying between them. This CDR3 region has 14 residues. CDR1 and CDR2 from the germline V gene are KGHSH and LQKENI. The CDR3 DNA sequence: TGTGCCAGCTCACGGGAGAGAAGTACCGGGGAGCTGTTTTTT. This gives the protein CASSRERSTGELFF.

The sample holds one count of this clone. The V and J genes are TRBV19 and TRBJ2-3, with 11 bases identical to TRBD2. The CDR3 contains 16 residues. Germline-derived CDR1 and CDR2 are LNHDA and SQIVND (reference sequence). J gave up 4 bases and V 1 base, and 4 bases lay outside the gene matches. The DNA of the CDR3 is TGTGCCAGTAGTATAGGTACTAGCGGGGGATCAGATACGCAGTATTTT. It translates to CASSIGTSGGSDTQYF.

A remark on this clone: At the DNA level, this CDR3 is encoded by other sequences in the same sample as well. The chain employs TRBV6-5 and TRBJ1-2, with D unclear. CDR1 and CDR2 from the germline V gene are MNHEY and SVGAGI. Trimming pared 6 bases from V and 0 bases from J, leaving 8 bases between. This CDR3 comprises 13 residues. The CDR3 is CASRTSPNYGYTF. Here the CDR3 DNA reads TGTGCCAGCAGGACAAGCCCTAACTATGGCTACACCTTC.

The sample holds a few counts of this clone. The V and J genes are TRBV29-1 and TRBJ1-2; 7 bases match TRBD1. This CDR3 spans 12 amino acids. Germline V gene sequence: CDR1 SQVTM, CDR2 ANQGSEA. V was clipped by 4 bases and J by 3 bases; unmatched bases: 2. The CDR3 reads CSVGGTDYGYTF. For the CDR3, the DNA is TGCAGCGTTGGAGGGACAGACTATGGCTACACCTTC. The whole variable domain, remainder taken from reference TRBV29-1 and TRBJ1-2, is SAVISQKPSRDICQRGTSLTIQCQVDSQVTMMFWYRQQPGQSLTLIATANQGSEATYESGFVIDKFPISRPNLTFSTLTVSNMSPEDSSIYLCSVGGTDYGYTFGSGTRLTVV.